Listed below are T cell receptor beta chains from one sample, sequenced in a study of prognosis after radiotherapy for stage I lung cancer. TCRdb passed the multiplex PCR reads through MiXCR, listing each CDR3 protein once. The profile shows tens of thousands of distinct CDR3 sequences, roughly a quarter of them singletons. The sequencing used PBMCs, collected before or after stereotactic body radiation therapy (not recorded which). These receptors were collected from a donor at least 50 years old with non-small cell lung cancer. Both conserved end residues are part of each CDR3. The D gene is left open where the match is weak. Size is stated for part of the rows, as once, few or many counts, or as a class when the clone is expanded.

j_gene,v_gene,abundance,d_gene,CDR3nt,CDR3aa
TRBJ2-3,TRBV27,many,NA,TGTGCCAGCTCACATACTGGAGATACGCAGTATTTT,CASSHTGDTQYF
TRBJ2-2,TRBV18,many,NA,TGTGCCAGCTACAGGGTGACCGGGGAGCTGTTTTTT,CASYRVTGELFF
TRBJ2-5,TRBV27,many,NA,TGTGCCAGCAGTTTATTTTTGGGAGAGACCCAGTACTTC,CASSLFLGETQYF
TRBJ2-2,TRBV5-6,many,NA,TGTGCCAGCAGCTTGACTCAGGGGACCGGGGAGCTGTTTTTT,CASSLTQGTGELFF
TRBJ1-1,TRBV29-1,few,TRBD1,TGCAGCGTTGAAGGGACAGGTAGTATCGGAGCTTTCTTT,CSVEGTGSIGAFF
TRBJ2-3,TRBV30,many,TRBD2,TGTGCCTGGAGTGTGTACCCGTGGCTAGCGGGCACCTTTTATCCCACAGATACGCAGTATTTT,CAWSVYPWLAGTFYPTDTQYF
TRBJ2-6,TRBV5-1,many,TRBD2,TGCGCCAGCAGTAGCGGGGTCGTCGGGGCCAACGTCCTGACTTTC,CASSSGVVGANVLTF
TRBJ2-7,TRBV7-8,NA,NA,TGTGCCAGCAGCCGGGCGTATGGGGCCATCTACGAGCAGTACTTC,CASSRAYGAIYEQYF
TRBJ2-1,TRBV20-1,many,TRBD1,TGCAGTGCCACGCCGGGACAGGGGTACAATGAGCAGTTCTTC,CSATPGQGYNEQFF
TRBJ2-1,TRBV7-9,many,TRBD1,TGTGCCAGCAGCTCGCGACAGGGGGGGATCGATGAGCAGTTCTTC,CASSSRQGGIDEQFF
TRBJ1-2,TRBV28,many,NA,TGTGCCAGCAGTTACCGGCCCTATGGCTACACCTTC,CASSYRPYGYTF
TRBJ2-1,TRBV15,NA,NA,TGTGCCACCAGCAGAGGCGCGCCCGATAATGAGCAGTTCTTC,CATSRGAPDNEQFF
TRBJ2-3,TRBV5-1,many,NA,TGCGCCAGCAGCTGGGAGGACCCCGCTGCAGATACGCAGTATTTT,CASSWEDPAADTQYF
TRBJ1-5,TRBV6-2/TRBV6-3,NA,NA,TGTGCCAGCCTTCTAGACACCAACGGGGTAGCCCAGCCCCAGCATTTT,CASLLDTNGVAQPQHF
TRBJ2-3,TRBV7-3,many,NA,TGTGCCAGCAGCTTATTGGGCCAGGGGCAAGATACGCAGTATTTT,CASSLLGQGQDTQYF
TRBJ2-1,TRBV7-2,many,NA,TGTGCCAGCAGCTTAGTAGCCCACACTAACAATGAGCAGTTCTTC,CASSLVAHTNNEQFF
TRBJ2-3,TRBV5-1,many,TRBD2,TGCGCCAGCAGCCGCTCACTAGCGGGAACAGGGGATACGCAGTATTTT,CASSRSLAGTGDTQYF
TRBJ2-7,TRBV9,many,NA,TGTGCCAGCAGCCCCCGGGACGGAAAAGCCTACGAGCAGTACTTC,CASSPRDGKAYEQYF
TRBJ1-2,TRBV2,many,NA,TGTGCCAGCCGCCGGGACTATGGCTACACCTTC,CASRRDYGYTF
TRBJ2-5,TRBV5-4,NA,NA,TGTCCCAGCAGCCGGTTCCAAGAGACCCAGTACTTC,CPSSRFQETQYF
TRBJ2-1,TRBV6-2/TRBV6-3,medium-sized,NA,TGTGCCAGCAGTGAACCCTCTGGGGAGGATGAGCAGTTCTTC,CASSEPSGEDEQFF
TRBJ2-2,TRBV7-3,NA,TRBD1,TGTGCCAGCAGCTTAACTCCGCTAGGGGACAGGGGCCCCGGGGAGCTGTTTTTT,CASSLTPLGDRGPGELFF
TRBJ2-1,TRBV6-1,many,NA,TGTGCCAGCAGTGAATTGTTGGCGGGCCAGCAGTTCTTC,CASSELLAGQQFF
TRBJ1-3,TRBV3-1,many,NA,TGTGCCAGCAGCCCACAGAGAGCCTCTGGAAACACCATATATTTT,CASSPQRASGNTIYF
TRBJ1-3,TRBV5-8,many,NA,TGTGCCAGCAGACCAGACGCGGGCGGAAACACCATATATTTT,CASRPDAGGNTIYF
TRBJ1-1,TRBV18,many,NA,TGTGCCAGCTTATGGAACACTGAAGCTTTCTTT,CASLWNTEAFF
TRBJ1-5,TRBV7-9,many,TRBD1,TGTGCCAGCAGCCCGACAGGGGGTGGGGATCAGCCCCAGCATTTT,CASSPTGGGDQPQHF
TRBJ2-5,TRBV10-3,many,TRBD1,TGTGCCATCAGTGACGGACAGGGAGGAGAGACCCAGTACTTC,CAISDGQGGETQYF
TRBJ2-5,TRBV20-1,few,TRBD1,TGCAGTGCTCGCACAGGCCGGACCGGGACAGGGCTTGAGACCCAGTACTTC,CSARTGRTGTGLETQYF
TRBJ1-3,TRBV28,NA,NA,TGTGCCAGTTCGCACCTCTCCCCCGGGGGGCGCTCTGGAAACACCATATATTTT,CASSHLSPGGRSGNTIYF
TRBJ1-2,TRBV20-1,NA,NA,TGCAGTGCTAGAGAACAGGGTGCGGGGAGCTACACCTTC,CSAREQGAGSYTF
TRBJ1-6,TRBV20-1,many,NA,TGCAGTGCTAGAGATTCAACGGGGGGCCGTAATTCACCCCTCCACTTT,CSARDSTGGRNSPLHF
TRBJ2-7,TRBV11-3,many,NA,TGTGCCAGCACCCCCGGCCGAGACAGACAAGTTTACGAGCAGTACTTC,CASTPGRDRQVYEQYF
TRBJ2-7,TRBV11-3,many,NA,TGTGCCAGCAGCATATGGAGCGGAGAGTACTACGAGCAGTACTTC,CASSIWSGEYYEQYF
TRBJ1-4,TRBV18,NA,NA,TGTGCCAGCTCACCAGGGGATGTGGCAACTAATGAAAAACTGTTTTTT,CASSPGDVATNEKLFF
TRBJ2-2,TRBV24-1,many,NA,TGTGCCACCTCCCCCGACAGAAACACCGGGGAGCTGTTTTTT,CATSPDRNTGELFF
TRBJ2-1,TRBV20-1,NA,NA,TGCAGTTCTACGGCCTTCGGGGGTCAGCAGTTCTTC,CSSTAFGGQQFF
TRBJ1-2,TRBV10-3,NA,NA,TGTGCCATCATTGACCCAGCACAGGCCCGGTTTGGCTACACCTTC,CAIIDPAQARFGYTF
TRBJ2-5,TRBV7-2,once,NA,TGTGCCAGCAGCCCAGGGACGGGGGTAGAGACCAAGTACTTC,CASSPGTGVETKYF
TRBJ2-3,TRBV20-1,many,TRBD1,TGCAGTGCTAGAGGGGACAGGGGGCTGGTTACGCAGTATTTT,CSARGDRGLVTQYF